A single sample gave rise to the 15 T cell receptor beta chains below, sequenced in a study of blood T cell repertoires in COVID-19. The method was immunoSEQ multiplex PCR; TCRdb's version includes in-frame clones alone and lacks a portion of them. The sample lists over 40,000 clones; roughly nine tenths were seen once. Source material: peripheral blood. All receptors derive from a woman older than 75 with acute or convalescent COVID-19.

In this sample, this clone turned up once. The chain employs TRBV14 and TRBJ1-2; no clear D gene. Trimming took 1 base from V and 4 from J, leaving 13 bases between them. This CDR3 is built from 15 residues. Germline V CDR1 and CDR2: SGHDN, FVKESK. CDR3 protein: CASSQGWPIPYGYTF. In DNA form, the CDR3 reads TGTGCCAGCAGCCAAGGATGGCCAATCCCCTATGGCTACACCTTC.

The genes are TRBV5-1 and TRBJ2-7, with 9 bases that match TRBD1. Per the germline V gene, CDR1 is SGHRS and CDR2 is YFSETQ. This CDR3 region has 14 residues. Trimming removed 4 bases from V and 5 bases from J; junction bases left unmatched: 7. CDR3 sequence (DNA): TGCGCCAGCAGCCCGGGACAGGGCTTCGACGAGCAGTACTTC. It codes for CASSPGQGFDEQYF. The whole variable domain, remainder taken from reference TRBV5-1 and TRBJ2-7, is KAGVTQTPRYLIKTRGQQVTLSCSPISGHRSVSWYQQTPGQGLQFLFEYFSETQRNKGNFPGRFSGRQFSNSRSEMNVSTLELGDSALYLCASSPGQGFDEQYFGPGTRLTVT.

The CDR3 here is CASRKGQGPYEQYF. CDR3 nucleotides: TGTGCCAGCAGGAAGGGACAGGGGCCCTACGAGCAGTACTTC. The rearrangement links TRBV27 to TRBJ2-7; 10 positions agree with TRBD1. The germline CDR1 and CDR2 sequences are MNHEY and SMNVEV (reference sequence). The CDR3 is 14 residues long. V lost 6 bases and J lost 2; bases outside the gene matches: 4.

This CDR3 is CASSTGDYGYTF. The CDR3 coding sequence is TGCGCCAGCAGCACAGGCGACTATGGCTACACCTTC. This chain links TRBV5-1 with TRBJ1-2; TRBD1 might be the D (5 bases). The CDR3 covers 12 residues. V was shortened by 4 bases and J by 3 bases, with 7 bases between the two germline ends. Germline V gene lookup returns CDR1 SGHRS and CDR2 YFSETQ. The whole variable domain, filled in from reference TRBV5-1 and TRBJ1-2, reads KAGVTQTPRYLIKTRGQQVTLSCSPISGHRSVSWYQQTPGQGLQFLFEYFSETQRNKGNFPGRFSGRQFSNSRSEMNVSTLELGDSALYLCASSTGDYGYTFGSGTRLTVV.

This chain uses TRBV29-1 with TRBJ1-1, with 9 bases fitting TRBD1. Germline CDR1 SQVTM, CDR2 ANQGSEA. The CDR3 loop spans 12 amino acids. Here the CDR3 reads CVFGTGKTEAFF. The CDR3 DNA sequence: TGCGTTTTTGGGACAGGGAAAACTGAAGCTTTCTTT.

V is TRBV30 and J is TRBJ1-2; D possibly corresponds to TRBD1 (6 bases). The CDR3 consists of 16 residues. From germline, CDR1 is GTSNPN and CDR2 SVGIG (reference sequence). V dropped 8 bases and J dropped 0 bases, with 22 bases sitting between them. CDR3: CAGKKPGGLANYGYTF. CDR3 DNA: TGTGCCGGGAAGAAACCGGGGGGGCTAGCTAACTATGGCTACACCTTC. The whole variable domain, remainder taken from reference TRBV30 and TRBJ1-2, is SQTIHQWPATLVQPVGSPLSLECTVEGTSNPNLYWYRQAAGRGLQLLFYSVGIGQISSEVPQNLSASRPQDRQFILSSKKLLLSDSGFYLCAGKKPGGLANYGYTFGSGTRLTVV.

J is TRBJ2-1 and V is TRBV2, with TRBD2 identical over 12 bases. This CDR3 has 14 residues. CDR1 SNHLY and CDR2 FYNNEI come from the germline V gene. Trimming removed 9 bases from V and 6 bases from J; junction bases left unmatched: 6. CDR3 DNA: TGTGCCAGGTGGCGGACTAGCGGGACCAATGAGCAGTTCTTC. It encodes CARWRTSGTNEQFF.

J is TRBJ1-2 and V is TRBV19; 7 nucleotides agree with TRBD1. Germline-derived CDR1 and CDR2 are LNHDA and SQIVND (reference sequence). With 8 bases clipped from V and 7 bases from J, the junction kept 13 bases outside the gene matches. This CDR3 is 14 amino acids long. CDR3 in DNA: TGTGCCAGTGCTAACACCGACAGGGTCAGTGGCTACACCTTC. Amino acids: CASANTDRVSGYTF.

This clone was recorded once. The rearrangement joins TRBV27 to TRBJ1-6; perhaps TRBD1 as D (5 bases). Germline lookup yields CDR1 MNHEY and CDR2 SMNVEV (reference sequence). The CDR3 has 14 amino acids. The V end lost 3 bases, the J end lost 7 bases, and 10 bases lay between the germline ends. The CDR3 reads CASSFSQGNSPLHF. In DNA, the CDR3 is TGTGCCAGCAGTTTCTCCCAGGGCAATTCACCCCTCCACTTT.

The V and J genes are TRBV4-3 and TRBJ1-2; 9 bases map to TRBD1. V lost 0 bases and J lost 3; bases outside the gene matches: 2. From germline, CDR1 is LGHNA and CDR2 YSLEER. CDR3 size: 15 residues. The CDR3, as DNA: TGCGCCAGCAGCCAAGAACAGGGGGCGGACTATGGCTACACCTTC. This gives the protein CASSQEQGADYGYTF.

The V gene is TRBV4-3, the J gene TRBJ2-6; D is uncertain. Per germline, CDR1 LGHNA and CDR2 YSLEER. The CDR3 covers 19 residues. V was pared by 0 bases and J by 2 bases, with 17 bases between. In DNA form, the CDR3 reads TGCGCCAGCAGCCAAGATTCTGACCCCGGGTATCCTGGGGCCAACGTCCTGACTTTC. Protein sequence: CASSQDSDPGYPGANVLTF.

The chain links TRBV2 to TRBJ2-5; tentative D call: TRBD1 (6 bases). The V and J ends lost 3 bases and 5 bases respectively, with 10 bases between them. This CDR3 is 13 amino acids long. Looked up from germline, CDR1 is SNHLY and CDR2 is FYNNEI. The CDR3 protein is CASSDGQPETQYF. In DNA, the CDR3 is TGTGCCAGCAGTGATGGACAGCCGGAGACCCAGTACTTC.

The chain is built from TRBV19 and TRBJ1-1; perhaps TRBD1 as D (6 bases). The germline CDR1 and CDR2 sequences are LNHDA and SQIVND (reference sequence). Trimming removed 3 bases at V and 9 bases at J, with 14 bases between. The CDR3 has 13 residues. CDR3 DNA: TGTGCCAGTAGTATTCCGGGGGGCTTACAAGCTTTCTTT. It yields the protein CASSIPGGLQAFF.

The V and J genes are TRBV28 and TRBJ2-7, with 11 bases matching TRBD2. This CDR3 has 15 residues. The V gene's germline CDR1 is MDHEN and CDR2 SYDVKM. Losses at the gene ends were 6 bases for V and 4 bases for J; bases not matched to a gene: 8. The chain's CDR3 is CASSPPTSGRYEQYF. The CDR3 DNA sequence: TGTGCCAGCAGCCCTCCCACTAGCGGGAGATACGAGCAGTACTTC.

V usage is TRBV6-1 and J usage is TRBJ1-1; no definite D call. The CDR3 is 13 residues long. The germline V gene encodes CDR1 MNHNS and CDR2 SASEGT. V was shortened by 2 bases and J by 1 base, with 5 bases between the two germline ends. Here the CDR3 reads CASSEQKNTEAFF. For the CDR3, the DNA is TGTGCCAGCAGTGAACAGAAGAACACTGAAGCTTTCTTT.